The rows below give T cell receptor beta chains drawn from one sample of a study of CD8 T cells in ankylosing spondylitis. Each CDR3 protein is one row after TCRdb ran MiXCR on the 5' RACE reads. Of about 89,000 distinct CDR3 sequences in the sample, 27% were seen once. Material: blood, either unsorted or a sorted T cell fraction (not recorded which). Every receptor here comes from a male donor with ankylosing spondylitis or in good health (not recorded which). Both conserved end residues are part of each CDR3. A D gene is named only where the DNA matches it firmly. Some rows mark clone size as missing; the rest say once, few, many or name a class of expanded clone.

TRBJ1-4 - TRBD1 TRBV20-1 14 CSARDQTGIEKLFF TGCAGTGCTAGAGACCAGACAGGGATTGAAAAACTGTTTTTT
TRBJ2-3 - - TRBV9 15 CASSVAGTRADTQYF TGTGCCAGCAGCGTAGCCGGGACTCGCGCGGATACGCAGTATTTT
TRBJ2-1 - - TRBV11-2 12 CASSVRVDEQFF TGTGCCAGCAGCGTTCGGGTCGACGAGCAGTTCTTC
TRBJ2-5 few TRBD2 TRBV29-1 15 CSVEDLRGVQETQYF TGCAGCGTTGAAGACTTGCGGGGGGTCCAAGAGACCCAGTACTTC
TRBJ2-1 - TRBD2 TRBV20-1 17 CSARDLGLAGVGNEQFF TGCAGTGCTAGAGATCTGGGACTAGCGGGAGTTGGCAATGAGCAGTTCTTC
TRBJ1-2 many TRBD1 TRBV20-1 14 CSARGTGGNYGYTF TGCAGTGCTAGGGGGACAGGGGGGAACTATGGCTACACCTTC
TRBJ2-1 - TRBD2 TRBV20-1 15 CSAKLAGGPYNEQFF TGCAGTGCTAAACTAGCGGGAGGACCCTACAATGAGCAGTTCTTC
TRBJ2-5 - - TRBV20-1 12 CSALVEPEIQYF TGCAGTGCATTGGTAGAACCAGAGATCCAGTACTTC
TRBJ2-1 - - TRBV7-2 13 CASSFGAANEQFF TGTGCCAGCAGCTTCGGGGCGGCCAATGAGCAGTTCTTC
TRBJ2-5 - - TRBV29-1 12 CSVSGGQETQYF TGCAGCGTTTCCGGGGGACAAGAGACCCAGTACTTC
TRBJ1-3 - - TRBV7-2 14 CASSSDFSGNTIYF TGTGCCAGCAGCTCCGATTTCTCTGGAAACACCATATATTTT
TRBJ1-1 - - TRBV5-8 15 CASSFFRGRQTEAFF TGTGCCAGCAGCTTCTTCCGGGGAAGACAGACTGAAGCTTTCTTT
TRBJ2-2 few - TRBV20-1 13 CSAREGRSGELFF TGCAGTGCTAGAGAGGGCAGGAGCGGGGAGCTGTTTTTT
TRBJ2-5 few - TRBV9 15 CASSVGGASGETQYF TGTGCCAGCAGCGTAGGGGGGGCTAGCGGAGAGACCCAGTACTTC
TRBJ2-5 - - TRBV24-1 15 CATSDQRGIQETQYF TGTGCCACCAGTGACCAGAGGGGGATTCAAGAGACCCAGTACTTC
TRBJ2-1 - - TRBV5-1 15 CASSLFLAADNEQFF TGCGCCAGCAGCTTGTTCCTAGCTGCCGACAATGAGCAGTTCTTC
TRBJ1-1 - - TRBV11-2 12 CASSLYNTEAFF TGTGCCAGCAGCCTATACAACACTGAAGCTTTCTTT
TRBJ1-1 - - TRBV5-1 16 CASSALPGTPNTEAFF TGCGCCAGCAGCGCCCTCCCCGGGACACCGAACACTGAAGCTTTCTTT